One and the same sample provided the 25 T cell receptor beta chains below, sequenced in a study of immune characterization of retroperitoneal liposarcoma. TCRdb re-derived calls from the PCR reads in MiXCR, one entry per CDR3 protein. The sample lists 8,500 to 11,000 distinct CDR3 sequences, 28% occurring once. The sample taken for sequencing was tumor tissue. The receptors were gathered from a female donor with retroperitoneal liposarcoma.

By its share, this clonotype is medium-sized. V gene TRBV6-1 combines with J gene TRBJ2-1; D not resolved. The J call may be wrong; the DNA end is better matched by TRBJ2-7. Germline V gene sequence: CDR1 MNHNS, CDR2 SASEGT. This CDR3 has 13 residues. CDR3 protein: CASTDPRAYEQYF. The CDR3 coding sequence is TGTGCCAGCACGGACCCGCGTGCCTACGAGCAGTACTTC.

This clonotype was observed a handful of times. The V gene is TRBV6-6, the J gene TRBJ1-2; a weak D match, TRBD1 (5 bases). Trimming pared 2 bases from V and 2 bases from J, leaving 6 bases between. Germline-derived CDR1 and CDR2 are MNHNY and SVGAGI (reference sequence). The CDR3 is 13 residues long. DNA for the CDR3: TGTGCCAGCAGTTACCGGGACAACTATGGCTACACCTTC. This sequence encodes CASSYRDNYGYTF.

CDR3 amino acids: CASSTRETDTQYF. CDR3 nucleotide sequence: TGTGCCAGCAGTACCAGGGAGACAGATACGCAGTATTTT. The J gene is TRBJ2-3, the V gene TRBV6-1; D is possibly TRBD1 or TRBD2 (5 bases each). This CDR3 is 13 amino acids long. Germline V gene lookup returns CDR1 MNHNS and CDR2 SASEGT. With 5 bases removed from V and 3 bases from J, the gap between germline ends came to 9 bases.

This clonotype was detected ten times or more. The chain carries TRBV6-1 and TRBJ2-1; 7 nucleotides align to TRBD1. In germline, CDR1 is MNHNS, CDR2 SASEGT. Trimming took 6 bases from V and 13 from J; bases not matched to a gene: 21. The CDR3 has 16 residues. The CDR3 region has the DNA TGTGCCAGCAGAAGGGTAGGACAGGCGGGTAAAGAGACCCAGTTCTTC. This translates into CASRRVGQAGKETQFF.

The chain uses TRBV6-1 and TRBJ2-1; no reliable D call. This CDR3 has 17 amino acids. The germline V gene encodes CDR1 MNHNS and CDR2 SASEGT. V lost 2 bases and J lost 0, with 14 bases in between. The CDR3: CASSEMGWPSSYNEQFF. In DNA, the CDR3 is TGTGCCAGCAGTGAAATGGGGTGGCCAAGCTCCTACAATGAGCAGTTCTTC.

The chain has TRBV4-1 and TRBJ2-4; 7 bases fit TRBD1. The assigned J gene may be wrong: the sequence end matches TRBJ2-7 better. The CDR3 covers 16 residues. The germline V gene has CDR1 MGHRA and CDR2 YSYEKL. CDR3 coding DNA: TGCGCCAGCAGCCGAGGTTGGGACAGACCATCAGGCGAGCAGTACTTC. It translates to CASSRGWDRPSGEQYF.

This clonotype has just a few counts. The chain has TRBV7-2 and TRBJ2-1; D gene uncertain. The DNA matches TRBJ2-7 better at its end, which makes the J call doubtful. The CDR3 contains 13 residues. Germline CDR1 reads SGHTA; CDR2 reads FQGNSA. The CDR3 region has the DNA TGTGCCAGCAGGTTGGAGATCAACTACGAGCAGTACTTC. This codes for CASRLEINYEQYF.

The chain employs TRBV7-2 and TRBJ1-5, with TRBD1 identical over 8 bases. This CDR3 has 19 residues. CDR1 SGHTA and CDR2 FQGNSA come from the germline V gene. The trim removed 4 bases at V and 3 bases at J, leaving 17 bases unmatched. The CDR3 sequence is CASSSTGTTGARFNQPQHF. The CDR3 DNA sequence: TGTGCCAGCAGCTCCACGGGGACGACAGGGGCGCGCTTCAATCAGCCCCAGCATTTT.

This clonotype is labeled medium-sized. The chain is built from TRBV7-2 and TRBJ2-3, with 9 nucleotides matching TRBD1. Germline V CDR1 and CDR2: SGHTA, FQGNSA. V shed 7 bases and J 3 bases; nucleotides not matched to a gene: 8. The CDR3 contains 15 residues. For the CDR3, the DNA is TGTGCCAGCATCCCGACAGGGGGAGCGACAGATACGCAGTATTTT. This sequence encodes CASIPTGGATDTQYF.

About this clonotype: Since a much larger clone is just one base distant, this may be a read error. This rearrangement joins TRBV6-2 or TRBV6-3 to TRBJ1-3; D is uncertain. Germline lookup yields CDR1 MNHEY and CDR2 SVGEGT. V lost 6 bases, J lost 2 bases, and 8 bases lay in between. The CDR3 runs to 13 residues. Here the CDR3 reads CASRIGPGNTIYF. The CDR3 region has the DNA TGTGCCAGCAGGATCGGCCCTGGAAACACCATATATTTT.

CDR3 coding DNA: TGTGCCAGCAGCCCCCGGCGGATAGCGGGGATCGGGGAGCTGTTTTTT. Residues: CASSPRRIAGIGELFF. This chain connects TRBV11-3 to TRBJ2-2, with 8 bases aligning to TRBD2. The CDR3 runs to 16 residues. The trim removed 5 bases at V and 7 bases at J, leaving 12 bases unmatched. Looked up from germline, CDR1 is SGHNT and CDR2 is YENEEA.

This clonotype is medium-sized in the sample. The chain carries TRBV12-3 or TRBV12-4 and TRBJ2-1; TRBD2 agrees at 11 bases. Trimming cost V 5 bases and J 8 bases; bases outside gene matches: 5. This CDR3 comprises 14 residues. CDR3 loop: CASSHLAGGYEQFF. The CDR3 DNA is TGTGCCAGCAGTCACCTAGCGGGGGGATATGAGCAGTTCTTC.

This CDR3 reads CASSSYRESPSYEQFF. CDR3 DNA: TGTGCCAGCAGCAGCTATCGGGAGAGCCCCTCCTACGAGCAGTTCTTC. The chain carries TRBV7-2 and TRBJ2-1; TRBD2 is a possible D gene (6 bases). The CDR3 is 16 amino acids. Per germline, CDR1 SGHTA and CDR2 FQGNSA. Trimming removed 5 bases at V and 10 bases at J, with 24 bases between.

This clonotype came up a few times. This chain connects TRBV6-1 to TRBJ2-4; D gene ambiguous. Germline values: CDR1 MNHNS, CDR2 SASEGT. The V end lost 5 bases, the J end lost 0 bases, and 17 bases lay between the germline ends. The CDR3 is 17 residues long. DNA of the CDR3: TGTGCCAGCAGTTTCGCCGACGCTCGTGTAGCCAAAAACATTCAGTACTTC. This encodes CASSFADARVAKNIQYF.

The chain combines TRBV6-4 with TRBJ2-4; D possibly corresponds to TRBD1 (6 bases). In germline, CDR1 is MRHNA, CDR2 SNTAGT. V lost 6 bases and J lost 13, with 25 bases in between. The CDR3 is made up of 15 amino acids. The CDR3 loop reads CASRLDSVLTNEQYF. The CDR3 coding sequence is TGTGCCAGCAGGCTGGACAGTGTCCTAACCAATGAGCAGTACTTC.

By share, this clonotype ranks as large (0.1 to 1%). CDR3 loop: CASSEAQTGGQETQYF. The CDR3 nucleotides are TGTGCCAGCAGTGAAGCCCAGACAGGGGGCCAAGAGACCCAGTACTTC. V is TRBV6-1 and J is TRBJ2-5; TRBD1 matches at 9 bases. The CDR3 extends over 16 amino acids. CDR1 is MNHNS and CDR2 is SASEGT in the germline V gene. After removal of 0 bases from V and 1 base from J, the junction contained 3 bases not matched to a gene.

The chain recombines TRBV11-2 with TRBJ2-1; D is unresolved. CDR1 is SGHAT and CDR2 is FQNNGV in the germline V gene. V shed 5 bases and J shed 10 bases, with 15 bases lying between them. The CDR3 totals 13 residues. The CDR3 loop reads CASSRHTYYEQFF. The CDR3 DNA follows: TGTGCCAGCAGCCGACACACCTACTACGAGCAGTTCTTC. The whole variable domain, remainder taken from reference TRBV11-2 and TRBJ2-1, is EAGVAQSPRYKIIEKRQSVAFWCNPISGHATLYWYQQILGQGPKLLIQFQNNGVVDDSQLPKDRFSAERLKGVDSTLKIQPAKLEDSAVYLCASSRHTYYEQFFGPGTRLTVL.

This chain uses TRBV27 with TRBJ2-1; 9 nucleotides match TRBD1. With 3 bases clipped from V and 10 bases from J, the junction kept 10 bases outside the gene matches. CDR3 size: 15 residues. CDR1 and CDR2 from the germline V gene are MNHEY and SMNVEV (reference sequence). The CDR3 protein is CASSLGTGSVGEQFF. The CDR3 nucleotides read TGTGCCAGCAGTTTGGGGACAGGGTCGGTTGGGGAGCAGTTCTTC.

This clonotype ranks as medium-sized. The V gene is TRBV7-6, the J gene TRBJ2-1, with D maybe TRBD2 (5 bases). Looked up from germline, CDR1 is SGHVS and CDR2 is FNYEAQ. V was shortened by 5 bases and J by 10 bases, with 12 bases between the two germline ends. The CDR3 spans 12 residues. The CDR3 coding sequence is TGTGCCAGCAGCCCGGGCGACTACGAGCAGTTCTTC. Protein sequence: CASSPGDYEQFF. Full variable domain (outside the CDR3, taken from reference TRBV7-6 and TRBJ2-1): GAGVSQSPRYKVTKRGQDVALRCDPISGHVSLYWYRQALGQGPEFLTYFNYEAQQDKSGLPNDRFSAERPEGSISTLTIQRTEQRDSAMYRCASSPGDYEQFFGPGTRLTVL.

The rearrangement links TRBV6-1 to TRBJ1-4; D gene ambiguous. Between the trimmed V and J ends, which lost 5 bases and 7 bases, there was a span of 11 bases. The germline V gene has CDR1 MNHNS and CDR2 SASEGT. The CDR3 length is 13 residues. The CDR3 region is CASSPTSSEKLFF. Written as DNA, the CDR3 is TGTGCCAGCAGTCCAACCTCGTCTGAAAAACTGTTTTTT.

J is TRBJ1-5 and V is TRBV6-1, with TRBD1 matching over 7 bases. Germline V gene sequence: CDR1 MNHNS, CDR2 SASEGT. V shed 5 bases and J 0 bases; nucleotides not matched to a gene: 4. This CDR3 contains 15 residues. DNA of the CDR3: TGTGCCAGCAGTTTGACAGGGTATAGCAATCAGCCCCAGCATTTT. The encoded protein is CASSLTGYSNQPQHF.

CDR3 coding DNA: TGTGCCAGCCTCGGGACTTTACCCTACGAGCAGTTCTTC. It specifies CASLGTLPYEQFF. The chain uses TRBV27 and TRBJ2-1; TRBD2 is a possible D gene (6 bases). Trimming removed 8 bases from V and 10 bases from J, with 18 bases in between. Germline V gene lookup returns CDR1 MNHEY and CDR2 SMNVEV (reference sequence). This CDR3 comprises 13 residues.

The chain has TRBV12-3 or TRBV12-4 and TRBJ2-2, with D possibly being TRBD1 (5 bases). The CDR3 is made up of 15 amino acids. Trimming removed 2 bases at V and 7 bases at J, with 14 bases between. The CDR3 sequence is CASSLYLRGRGELFF. The DNA for the CDR3 is TGTGCCAGCAGTTTATATCTAAGGGGCCGCGGGGAGCTGTTTTTT.

The chain uses TRBV6-1 and TRBJ1-2; D ambiguous. V dropped 0 bases and J dropped 1 base, with 9 bases sitting between them. The CDR3 is made up of 15 amino acids. Germline lookup yields CDR1 MNHNS and CDR2 SASEGT. The CDR3 reads CASSEAITVNYGYTF. Written as DNA, the CDR3 is TGTGCCAGCAGTGAAGCTATTACAGTTAACTATGGCTACACCTTC.

This CDR3 is CASTPQGRKTEAFF. For the CDR3, the DNA is TGTGCCAGCACCCCGCAGGGACGGAAGACTGAAGCTTTCTTT. The V call is TRBV6-5, the J call TRBJ1-1; perhaps TRBD1 as D (5 bases). The CDR3 totals 14 residues. From germline, CDR1 is MNHEY and CDR2 SVGAGI. The V gene lost 7 bases and the J gene lost 5 bases, with 17 bases spanning the gap.